This TCR beta chain is from a study of T cell responses to AZD1222 COVID-19 vaccine. Here immunoSEQ multiplex PCR was the method, and the copy in TCRdb shows in-frame clones only, minus some. The repertoire holds roughly 180,000 clones, approximately 93% seen once, with about 1.7% in the top ten. CDR1 LGHDT and CDR2 YNNKEL come from the germline V gene (reference sequence). V gave up 3 bases and J gave up 2 bases, with 11 bases separating them. The CDR3 is 14 residues long. The TCR was taken from an adult who received the AZD1222 COVID-19 vaccine. The chain combines TRBV3-1 (or the pseudogene TRBV3-2) with TRBJ2-7, with D possibly matching TRBD2 (6 bases). Sequenced material: peripheral blood, taken 28 days after the second AZD1222 dose. The CDR3 loop reads CASSQDSGPYEQYF. CDR3 DNA sequence: TGTGCCAGCAGCCAGGATAGCGGTCCCTACGAGCAGTACTTC.